Detailed here is one TCR beta chain. Its specificity is not known. There were no participants with HIV treated outside the United States. The record originates from a study of long-term antiretroviral therapy in people with HIV. The wider study: Sampling started about a decade before the 2015 immediate-ART recommendation.

The CDR3 consists of 12 residues. V was pared by 7 bases and J by 6 bases, with 12 bases between. Germline V lookup: CDR1 MNHNS, CDR2 SASEGT. An immunoSEQ assay, version v3.0, was performed at survey level. This table comes from immunoSEQ multiplex PCR, and its TCRdb copy is limited to in-frame clones, with some not included. The sample comprises 25,000 to 35,000 clones, around 72% of which are singletons, and approximately 7.6% rests with the top ten. Notes on the study in general: All time points showed a repertoire dominated by clones expanded before ART. Diversity went up after ART and still fell short of transplant donor controls.

This TCR came from a woman aged 45-65 years with HIV. The sample was unsorted PBMCs, taken 3.1 years after starting antiretroviral therapy. The chain recombines TRBV6-1 with TRBJ1-2, with D perhaps matching TRBD1 (6 bases). CDR3 amino acids: CASNFRGDGYTF. The CDR3 DNA follows: TGTGCCAGCAATTTTAGGGGGGATGGCTACACCTTC.